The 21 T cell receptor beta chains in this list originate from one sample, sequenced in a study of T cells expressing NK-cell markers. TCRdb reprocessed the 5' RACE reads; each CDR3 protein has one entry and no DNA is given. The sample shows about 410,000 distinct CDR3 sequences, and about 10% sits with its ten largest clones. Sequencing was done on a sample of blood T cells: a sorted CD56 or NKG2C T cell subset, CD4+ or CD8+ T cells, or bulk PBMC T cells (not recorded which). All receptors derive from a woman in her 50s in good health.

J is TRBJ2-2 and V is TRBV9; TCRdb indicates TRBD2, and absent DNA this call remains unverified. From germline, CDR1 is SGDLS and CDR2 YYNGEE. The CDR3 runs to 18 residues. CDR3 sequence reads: CASSVVASGATNTGELFF.

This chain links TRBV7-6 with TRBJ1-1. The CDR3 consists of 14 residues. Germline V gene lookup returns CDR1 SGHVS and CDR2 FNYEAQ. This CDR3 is CASSSQTSNTEAFF.

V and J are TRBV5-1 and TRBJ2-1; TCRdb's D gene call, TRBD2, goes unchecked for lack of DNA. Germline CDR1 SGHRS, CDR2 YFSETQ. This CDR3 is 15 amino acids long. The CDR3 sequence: CASWVAGGGYNEQFF.

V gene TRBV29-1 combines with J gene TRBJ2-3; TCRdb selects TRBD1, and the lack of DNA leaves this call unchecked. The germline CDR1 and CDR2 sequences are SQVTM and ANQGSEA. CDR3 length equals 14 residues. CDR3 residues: CSVIPSGITDTQYF.

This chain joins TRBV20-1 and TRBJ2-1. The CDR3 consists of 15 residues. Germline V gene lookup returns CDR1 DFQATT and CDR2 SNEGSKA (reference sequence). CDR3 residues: CSAPNLYDGDNEQFF.

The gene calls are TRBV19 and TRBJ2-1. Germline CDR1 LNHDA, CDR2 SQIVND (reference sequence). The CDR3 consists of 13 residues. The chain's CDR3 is CASSAVGWNEQFF.

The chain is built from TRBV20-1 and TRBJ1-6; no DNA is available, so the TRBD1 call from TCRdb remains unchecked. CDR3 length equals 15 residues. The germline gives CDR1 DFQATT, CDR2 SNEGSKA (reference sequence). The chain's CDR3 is CSARAPRPQGSPLHF.

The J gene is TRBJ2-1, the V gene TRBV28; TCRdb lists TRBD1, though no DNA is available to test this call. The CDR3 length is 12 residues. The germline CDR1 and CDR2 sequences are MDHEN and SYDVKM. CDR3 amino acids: CASNRVLREQFF.

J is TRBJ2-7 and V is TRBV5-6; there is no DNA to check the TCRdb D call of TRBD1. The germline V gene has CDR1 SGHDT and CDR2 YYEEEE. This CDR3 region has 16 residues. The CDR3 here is CASSLAGGARYYEQYF.

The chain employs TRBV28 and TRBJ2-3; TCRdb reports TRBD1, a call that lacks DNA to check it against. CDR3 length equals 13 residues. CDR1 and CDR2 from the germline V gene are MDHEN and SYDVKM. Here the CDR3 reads CASSWTGGDTQYF.

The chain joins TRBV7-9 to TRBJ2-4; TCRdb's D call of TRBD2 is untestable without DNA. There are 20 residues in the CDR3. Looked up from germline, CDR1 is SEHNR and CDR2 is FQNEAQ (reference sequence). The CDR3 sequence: CASSFRLAGGPATTTSIQYF.

The CDR3 here is CSARTGGFQETQYF. The V call is TRBV20-1, the J call TRBJ2-5; TCRdb designates TRBD1, a call that cannot be tested without DNA. Looked up from germline, CDR1 is DFQATT and CDR2 is SNEGSKA (reference sequence). The CDR3 is 14 residues long.

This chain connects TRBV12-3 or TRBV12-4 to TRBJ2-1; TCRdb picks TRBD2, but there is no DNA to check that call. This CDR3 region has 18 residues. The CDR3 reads CASSFLTGSALDDNEQFF.

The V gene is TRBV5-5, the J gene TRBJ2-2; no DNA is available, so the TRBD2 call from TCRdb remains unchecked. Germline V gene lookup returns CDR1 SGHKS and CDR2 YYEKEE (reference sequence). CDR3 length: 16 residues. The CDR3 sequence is CASSGRDWTNTGELFF.

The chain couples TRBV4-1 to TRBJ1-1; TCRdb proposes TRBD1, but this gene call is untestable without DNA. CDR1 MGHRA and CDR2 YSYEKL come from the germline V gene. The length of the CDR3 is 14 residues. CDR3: CASSPGQGETEAFF.

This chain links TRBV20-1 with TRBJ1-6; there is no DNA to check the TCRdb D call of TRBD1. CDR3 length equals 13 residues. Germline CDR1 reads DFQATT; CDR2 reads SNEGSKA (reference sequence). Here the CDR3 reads CSASRDENSPLHF.

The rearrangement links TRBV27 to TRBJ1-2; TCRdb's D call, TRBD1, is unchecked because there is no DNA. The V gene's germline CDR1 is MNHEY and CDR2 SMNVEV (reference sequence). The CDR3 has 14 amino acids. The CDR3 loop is CASSFQGGTGGYTF.

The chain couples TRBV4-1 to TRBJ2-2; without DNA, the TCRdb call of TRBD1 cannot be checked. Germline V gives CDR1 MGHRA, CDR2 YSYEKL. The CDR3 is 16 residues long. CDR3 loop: CASSQGVMGTPGELFF.

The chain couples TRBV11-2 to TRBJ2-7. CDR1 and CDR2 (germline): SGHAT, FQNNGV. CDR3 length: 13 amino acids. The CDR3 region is CASSLSSIHEQYF.

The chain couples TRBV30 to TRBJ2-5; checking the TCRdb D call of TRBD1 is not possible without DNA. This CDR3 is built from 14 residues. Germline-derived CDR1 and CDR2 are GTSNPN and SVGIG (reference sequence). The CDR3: CAWSSRRGGETQYF.

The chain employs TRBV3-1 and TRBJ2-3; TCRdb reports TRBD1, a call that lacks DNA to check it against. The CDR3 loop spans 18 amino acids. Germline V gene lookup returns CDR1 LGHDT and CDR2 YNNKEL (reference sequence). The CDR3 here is CASSQDLGQAVSTDTQYF.